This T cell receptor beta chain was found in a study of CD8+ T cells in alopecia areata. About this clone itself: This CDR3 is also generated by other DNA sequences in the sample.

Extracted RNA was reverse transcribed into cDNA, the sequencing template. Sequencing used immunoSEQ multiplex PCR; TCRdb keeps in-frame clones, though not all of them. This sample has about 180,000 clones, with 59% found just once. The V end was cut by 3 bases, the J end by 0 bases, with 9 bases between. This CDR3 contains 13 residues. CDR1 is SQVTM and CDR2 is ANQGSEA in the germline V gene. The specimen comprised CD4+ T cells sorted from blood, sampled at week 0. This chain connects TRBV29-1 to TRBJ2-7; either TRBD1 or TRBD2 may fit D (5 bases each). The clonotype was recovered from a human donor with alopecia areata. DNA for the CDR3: TGCAGCGTTGAGGGGGACGGCTCCTACGAGCAGTACTTC. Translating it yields CSVEGDGSYEQYF.